These 32 T cell receptor beta chains were sequenced from one sample in a study of T cells in Graves' hyperthyroidism and ophthalmopathy. Regions amplified from RNA transcripts were the TCR beta CDR3 regions. The HTBI primer set served for first-round RT-PCR of the TCR CDR3. TCRdb itself ran the multiplex PCR reads through MiXCR, one entry per CDR3 protein. The sample comprises a few hundred thousand distinct CDR3 sequences, about 14% of which are singletons, and about an eighth rests with the top ten. Sample: blood. These receptors were taken from a woman in her thirties or forties with Graves' hyperthyroidism that later progressed to Graves' ophthalmopathy.

In regard to this clonotype: A read error is possible here, since a much larger clone lies one base away. The chain carries TRBV4-1 and TRBJ1-2, with D uncertain. This CDR3 is built from 12 residues. Germline V gene sequence: CDR1 MGHRA, CDR2 YSYEKL. CDR3 amino acids: CASSRPPGGYAF. DNA of the CDR3: TGCGCCAGCAGCCGCCCCCCGGGTGGCTACGCCTTC.

In this sample, this clonotype turned up many times. The J gene is TRBJ2-7, the V gene TRBV30; D gene unclear. From germline, CDR1 is GTSNPN and CDR2 SVGIG (reference sequence). The germline V and J ends were trimmed by 3 bases and 0 bases, with 12 bases remaining between them. The CDR3 runs 14 residues. CDR3 in amino acids: CAWSIRSGSYEQYF. The CDR3 bases are TGTGCCTGGAGCATACGGTCAGGCTCCTACGAGCAGTACTTC.

At least ten counts were recorded for this clonotype. V usage is TRBV28 and J usage is TRBJ2-2; TRBD2 agrees at 8 bases. V shed 1 base, J shed 4 bases, and the junction held 8 bases outside the gene matches. Looked up from germline, CDR1 is MDHEN and CDR2 is SYDVKM. CDR3 length: 17 amino acids. CDR3 sequence reads: CASSLLQAGAGTGELFF. The DNA for the CDR3 is TGTGCCAGCAGTTTATTACAAGCGGGAGCGGGCACCGGGGAGCTGTTTTTT.

This clonotype was picked up many times. The genes are TRBV5-1 and TRBJ2-1; 8 bases match TRBD2. Trimming removed 0 bases from V and 5 bases from J; junction bases left unmatched: 7. The CDR3 runs to 16 residues. Germline CDR1 reads SGHRS; CDR2 reads YFSETQ. The CDR3 loop reads CASSLGLERENNEQFF. DNA for the CDR3: TGCGCCAGCAGCTTGGGACTGGAGCGGGAGAACAATGAGCAGTTCTTC.

In this sample, this clonotype turned up many times. In nucleotides, the CDR3 is TGTGCCAGCAAGGTGGGATTAGCGGCAGATACGCAGTATTTT. It yields the protein CASKVGLAADTQYF. The chain joins TRBV2 to TRBJ2-3; maybe TRBD2 (6 bases). CDR3 length: 14 amino acids. The V and J ends lost 7 bases and 4 bases respectively, with 15 bases between them. Germline CDR1 and CDR2: SNHLY and FYNNEI.

This clonotype was seen ten or more times. CDR3 DNA sequence: TGTGCCAGCAGTACGAGACTAGGGTCCTACGAGCAGTACTTC. Translation: CASSTRLGSYEQYF. V and J are TRBV6-1 and TRBJ2-7; perhaps TRBD2 as D (6 bases). Germline CDR1 reads MNHNS; CDR2 reads SASEGT. The V end was cut by 5 bases, the J end by 1 base, with 12 bases between. The CDR3 spans 14 residues.

This sequence joins TRBV7-3 and TRBJ2-6, with D perhaps TRBD1 (5 bases). The CDR3 is made up of 18 amino acids. Looked up from germline, CDR1 is SGHTA and CDR2 is FQGTGA. V lost 5 bases and J 0 bases, leaving 17 bases between the germline ends. The CDR3 nucleotides are TGTGCCAGCAGCCCTCGAGGTCAGGGCAGCTCTGGGGCCAACGTCCTGACTTTC. Amino acids: CASSPRGQGSSGANVLTF.

This clonotype was observed many times. Its ends do not fully match the called genes, so a read error is possible. This chain's CDR3 is CSVQEGGPYNEQFF. CDR3 in DNA: TGCAGCGTTCAAGAGGGAGGGCCCTACAATGAGCAGTTCTTC. This chain connects TRBV29-1 to TRBJ2-1, with 7 bases identical to TRBD2. The germline V gene has CDR1 SQVTM and CDR2 ANQGSEA. The CDR3 totals 14 residues.

This clonotype was detected a few times. The rearrangement uses TRBV5-5 and TRBJ2-5, with D tentatively TRBD2 (6 bases). Between the trimmed V and J ends, which lost 3 bases and 6 bases, there was a span of 18 bases. The germline V gene has CDR1 SGHKS and CDR2 YYEKEE (reference sequence). This CDR3 is 15 amino acids long. CDR3 loop: CASSWEAYSIQTQYF. The CDR3 DNA follows: TGTGCCAGCAGCTGGGAGGCATACTCTATCCAGACCCAGTACTTC.

This clonotype has a handful of counts. This chain uses TRBV4-1 with TRBJ1-6; 7 bases map to TRBD1. The CDR3 runs 16 residues. Unmatched junction bases numbered 8, after V lost 3 bases and J lost 6 bases. Germline V gene sequence: CDR1 MGHRA, CDR2 YSYEKL. Written as DNA, the CDR3 is TGCGCCAGCAGCCAGCTACAGGGGCCGCTTAATTCACCCCTCCACTTT. Translating gives CASSQLQGPLNSPLHF.

This clonotype was found a few times. The junction does not match germline at one end; this may be a read error. The chain couples TRBV10-3 to TRBJ2-5; 8 nucleotides agree with TRBD1. The V gene's germline CDR1 is ENHRY and CDR2 SYGVKD. The CDR3 runs 13 residues. CDR3 region: CAITGGIQEIQYF. Written as DNA, the CDR3 is TGTGCCATCACAGGGGGCATTCAAGAGATCCAGTACTTC.

This clonotype came up many times. The chain is built from TRBV20-1 and TRBJ2-1; D may be TRBD1 or TRBD2 (5 bases each). Germline V gene lookup returns CDR1 DFQATT and CDR2 SNEGSKA (reference sequence). V lost 3 bases to trimming and J lost 5 bases, with 17 bases between them. This CDR3 contains 15 residues. Here the CDR3 reads CSARGTGTNDNEQFF. The CDR3 DNA follows: TGCAGTGCTAGGGGCACCGGGACCAACGACAATGAGCAGTTCTTC.

Many counts were recorded for this clonotype. The chain carries TRBV13 and TRBJ2-3; maybe TRBD1 (5 bases). V shed 5 bases and J shed 2 bases, with 17 bases lying between them. Germline CDR1 reads PRHDT; CDR2 reads FYEKMQ (reference sequence). The CDR3 runs to 16 residues. The chain's CDR3 is CASSKDTLFLTDTQYF. CDR3 bases: TGTGCCAGCAGCAAGGACACCTTATTCCTCACAGATACGCAGTATTTT.

Many counts were recorded for this clonotype. The V and J genes are TRBV28 and TRBJ1-5, with 7 bases identical to TRBD1. CDR1 is MDHEN, CDR2 SYDVKM, per germline. Trimming took 6 bases from V and 6 from J; bases not matched to a gene: 11. The CDR3 loop spans 15 amino acids. CDR3 DNA sequence: TGTGCCAGCAGGAACCTGGGACAGTTCGGTCAGCCCCAGCATTTT. It specifies CASRNLGQFGQPQHF.

There are many counts of this clonotype. The chain combines TRBV5-4 with TRBJ1-6, with D possibly being TRBD1 (6 bases). The CDR3 is made up of 16 amino acids. CDR1 is SGHNT, CDR2 YYREEE, per germline (reference sequence). V was shortened by 4 bases and J by 5 bases, with 16 bases between the two germline ends. CDR3 coding DNA: TGTGCCAGCAGCAAACCCACCGGGACAAATAATTCACCCCTCCACTTT. This encodes CASSKPTGTNNSPLHF.

Many counts were recorded for this clonotype. The chain recombines TRBV10-3 with TRBJ2-3; possibly TRBD1 or TRBD2 for D (5 bases each). CDR1 and CDR2 from the germline V gene are ENHRY and SYGVKD. The CDR3 covers 13 residues. The V gene lost 6 bases and the J gene lost 4 bases, with 11 bases spanning the gap. The CDR3 region has the DNA TGTGCCATCAGCGCCCTGGGACCAGATACGCAGTATTTT. Translated: CAISALGPDTQYF.

The gene calls are TRBV28 and TRBJ2-7; D remains unclear. The V end was cut by 5 bases, the J end by 7 bases, with 9 bases between. The CDR3 runs 11 residues. CDR1 and CDR2 (germline): MDHEN, SYDVKM. CDR3 coding DNA: TGTGCCAGCAGTCGAAAATGGGAGCAGTACTTC. Its protein product is CASSRKWEQYF.

The chain employs TRBV7-2 and TRBJ1-5; a weak D match, TRBD1 (6 bases). This CDR3 contains 17 residues. V lost 1 base to trimming and J lost 1 base, with 14 bases between them. The germline CDR1 and CDR2 sequences are SGHTA and FQGNSA. The CDR3 here is CASSLGWGAWSNQPQHF. CDR3 coding DNA: TGTGCCAGCAGCTTAGGGTGGGGGGCATGGAGCAATCAGCCCCAGCATTTT.

In its sample, this clonotype was seen a few times. The rearrangement links TRBV6-2 or TRBV6-3 to TRBJ2-6; D is possibly TRBD2 (6 bases). The germline V and J ends were trimmed by 11 bases and 4 bases, with 15 bases remaining between them. This CDR3 region has 14 residues. The germline V gene encodes CDR1 MNHEY and CDR2 SVGEGT. The CDR3 sequence is CACNPGDGANVLTF. CDR3 in DNA: TGTGCCTGCAACCCGGGGGACGGGGCCAACGTCCTGACTTTC.

This clonotype appeared a few times. Since a much larger clone is just one base distant, this may be a read error. In this CDR3 the conserved last residue, phenylalanine or tryptophan, is missing, so a read error is likely. The gene calls are TRBV10-3 and TRBJ1-1, with 7 bases fitting TRBD1. The CDR3 length is 14 residues. Per the germline V gene, CDR1 is ENHRY and CDR2 is SYGVKD. The V segment lost 6 bases and the J segment 7 bases; nucleotides outside the gene matches: 11. DNA of the CDR3: TGTGCCATCAGAGAGACCGGGACAGTAGGTGAAGCTTTCCTT. This encodes CAIRETGTVGEAFL.

To note about this clonotype: Given a much more abundant clone one base away, this may be a read error. The chain recombines TRBV4-2 with TRBJ1-4, with D perhaps TRBD1 (6 bases). This CDR3 region has 15 residues. Deletions cut 1 base from V and 7 bases from J, with 13 bases between. Germline V lookup: CDR1 LGHNA, CDR2 YNFKEQ. CDR3 protein: CASSQGDRNAEKLFF. The CDR3 nucleotides are TGTGCCAGCAGCCAAGGCGACAGGAATGCTGAAAAACTGTTTTTT.

This clonotype was found a few times. This chain uses TRBV20-1 with TRBJ2-1; 7 bases are a match to TRBD2. The CDR3 totals 14 residues. Germline V gene lookup returns CDR1 DFQATT and CDR2 SNEGSKA (reference sequence). J lost 2 bases, V lost 4 bases, and 5 bases had no gene match. The CDR3 sequence is CSAIGRVPYNEQFF. DNA for the CDR3: TGCAGTGCTATAGGGAGGGTCCCCTACAATGAGCAGTTCTTC.

This clonotype has at least ten counts. The chain is built from TRBV27 and TRBJ2-1; possibly TRBD2 for D (5 bases). V dropped 4 bases and J dropped 4 bases, with 17 bases sitting between them. Germline V gene data show CDR1 as MNHEY and CDR2 as SMNVEV (reference sequence). This CDR3 spans 16 amino acids. For the CDR3, the DNA is TGTGCCAGCAGTTCCCTCGGACTGACGGTTTACAATGAGCAGTTCTTC. It yields the protein CASSSLGLTVYNEQFF.

This clonotype occurred a few times. This chain connects TRBV7-9 to TRBJ2-1; no clear D gene. CDR1 is SEHNR and CDR2 is FQNEAQ in the germline V gene (reference sequence). The CDR3 is made up of 14 amino acids. The ends were cut back, 5 bases at V and 2 bases at J, with 10 bases in the middle. CDR3 in amino acids: CASSPGRTYNEQFF. The CDR3 nucleotides read TGTGCCAGCAGCCCCGGGCGGACCTACAATGAGCAGTTCTTC. The complete variable domain, with remaining parts taken from reference TRBV7-9 and TRBJ2-1, reads DTGVSQNPRHKITKRGQNVTFRCDPISEHNRLYWYRQTLGQGPEFLTYFQNEAQLEKSRLLSDRFSAERPKGSFSTLEIQRTEQGDSAMYLCASSPGRTYNEQFFGPGTRLTVL.

The chain links TRBV10-2 to TRBJ2-2; 7 positions match TRBD1. The CDR3 length is 15 residues. The ends lost 6 bases at V and 5 bases at J; junction bases unmatched: 9. Germline V gene lookup returns CDR1 WSHSY and CDR2 SAAADI. CDR3 sequence (DNA): TGCGCCAGCAGATGGACAGGTGGAGAGACCGGGGAGCTGTTTTTT. This encodes CASRWTGGETGELFF.

Many counts were recorded for this clonotype. The rearrangement joins TRBV12-3 or TRBV12-4 to TRBJ2-1; D call uncertain. The ends were cut back, 4 bases at V and 9 bases at J, with 10 bases in the middle. This CDR3 is built from 12 residues. DNA for the CDR3: TGTGCCAGCAGTTGGGCGGCTGCTGAGCAGTTCTTC. It specifies CASSWAAAEQFF.

This clonotype showed up just a few times. The genes are TRBV9 and TRBJ2-6, with 9 nucleotides matching TRBD2. Germline lookup yields CDR1 SGDLS and CDR2 YYNGEE. V dropped 4 bases and J dropped 1; count of bases not matched to a gene: 9. The CDR3 loop spans 18 amino acids. The CDR3 region has the DNA TGTGCCAGCAGCTCCCAAGCGGGAGGATATTCTGGGGCCAACGTCCTGACTTTC. It translates to CASSSQAGGYSGANVLTF. Together with reference TRBV9 and TRBJ2-6, the CDR3 gives the full variable domain: DSGVTQTPKHLITATGQRVTLRCSPRSGDLSVYWYQQSLDQGLQFLIQYYNGEERAKGNILERFSAQQFPDLHSELNLSSLELGDSALYFCASSSQAGGYSGANVLTFGAGSRLTVL.

This clonotype has ten or more counts. This sequence joins TRBV27 and TRBJ2-1, with a tentative D call TRBD2 (5 bases). Germline V gives CDR1 MNHEY, CDR2 SMNVEV (reference sequence). The V end was cut by 2 bases, the J end by 0 bases, with 26 bases between. This CDR3 spans 21 amino acids. The chain's CDR3 is CASSLAATQAAYLSSYNEQFF. CDR3 nucleotides: TGTGCCAGCAGTTTAGCCGCGACTCAAGCGGCTTATTTAAGCTCCTACAATGAGCAGTTCTTC.

Ten or more counts support this clonotype. The rearrangement joins TRBV6-6 to TRBJ2-2; 9 bases are shared with TRBD2. The trim removed 0 bases at V and 1 base at J, leaving 9 bases unmatched. This CDR3 comprises 19 residues. Per the germline V gene, CDR1 is MNHNY and CDR2 is SVGAGI (reference sequence). The CDR3 DNA reads as TGTGCCAGCAGTTACTCGACGAGATATAGCGGGAGGAACACCGGGGAGCTGTTTTTT. It encodes CASSYSTRYSGRNTGELFF.

This chain connects TRBV2 to TRBJ2-5, with 12 bases lining up with TRBD2. CDR1 is SNHLY and CDR2 is FYNNEI in the germline V gene. V trimming: 9 bases; J trimming: 4 bases; junction bases outside the gene matches: 18. The CDR3 length is 18 residues. CDR3 sequence reads: CASKAWASGGVVRETQYF. The CDR3, as DNA: TGTGCCAGTAAAGCTTGGGCTAGCGGGGGGGTCGTAAGAGAGACCCAGTACTTC.

This clonotype appeared many times. The CDR3 DNA follows: TGTGCCAGCAGCTTAGTGTCGGACAGGGGTGTAGCGAGACTGCACAATGAGCAGTTCTTC. Translating it yields CASSLVSDRGVARLHNEQFF. This chain connects TRBV11-2 to TRBJ2-1; TRBD1 agrees at 9 bases. The junction had 18 bases not matched to a gene; V was cut back by 1 base and J by 5 bases. The CDR3 extends over 20 amino acids. Germline V gene sequence: CDR1 SGHAT, CDR2 FQNNGV.

The rearrangement joins TRBV2 to TRBJ2-5, with 9 bases fitting TRBD2. CDR3 length: 18 amino acids. The germline V gene encodes CDR1 SNHLY and CDR2 FYNNEI. The V segment lost 2 bases and the J segment 5 bases; nucleotides outside the gene matches: 15. CDR3 in amino acids: CASSEKSVWREGWETQYF. The CDR3 nucleotides are TGTGCCAGCAGTGAAAAGAGTGTCTGGCGGGAGGGCTGGGAGACCCAGTACTTC.